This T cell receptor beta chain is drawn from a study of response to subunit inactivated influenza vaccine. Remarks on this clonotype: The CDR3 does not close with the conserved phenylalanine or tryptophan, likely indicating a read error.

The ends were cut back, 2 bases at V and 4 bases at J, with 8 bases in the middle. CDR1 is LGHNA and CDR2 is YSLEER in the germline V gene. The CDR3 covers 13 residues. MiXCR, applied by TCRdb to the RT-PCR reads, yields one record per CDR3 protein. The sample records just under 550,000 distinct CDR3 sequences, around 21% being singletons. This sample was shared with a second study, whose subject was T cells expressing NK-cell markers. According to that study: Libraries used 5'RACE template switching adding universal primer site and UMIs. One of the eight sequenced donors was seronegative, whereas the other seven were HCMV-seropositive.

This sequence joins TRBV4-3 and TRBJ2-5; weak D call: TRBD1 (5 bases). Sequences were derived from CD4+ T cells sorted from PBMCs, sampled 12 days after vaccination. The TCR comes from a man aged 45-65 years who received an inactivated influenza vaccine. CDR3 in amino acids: CASSQSRVETQYS. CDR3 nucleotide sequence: TGCGCCAGCAGCCAATCCAGGGTAGAGACCCAGTACTCC.